This entry describes one T cell receptor beta chain. Donors were Caucasian adults residing in Nashville, Tennessee, USA. Unsorted samples used approximately 87 million PBMCs for genomic DNA. These data originate in a study of shared clonotypes between healthy human individuals. Germline V gene lookup returns CDR1 SNHLY and CDR2 FYNNEI. J lost 6 bases, V lost 3 bases, and 6 bases had no gene match. The CDR3 has 15 residues. DNA from unsorted PBMC was sequenced on ten immunoSEQ deep assay plates. Profiled with immunoSEQ multiplex PCR; TCRdb holds only in-frame clones, not every one. There are around 500,000 clones in the sample; around 79% occur only once, and roughly 13% lies in the top ten.

The TCR comes from a woman aged 40 to 55 in good health. Some clones in this sample may be carry-over from other donors' samples. The J gene is TRBJ2-2, the V gene TRBV2; 8 bases match TRBD2. Input material: PBMCs. CDR3 nucleotides: TGTGCCAGCAGTGAGTGGCGGGAGGATTCCGGGGAGCTGTTTTTT. It specifies CASSEWREDSGELFF.